The rows below give T cell receptor beta chains drawn from one sample of a study of blood T cell repertoires in COVID-19. TCRdb keeps only in-frame clones here, not all; method: immunoSEQ multiplex PCR. Seen here are just over 250,000 clones, about 86% observed once, and the top ten hold roughly 4%. Sequencing was done on a sample of PBMCs or T cells enriched from blood (not recorded which). The receptors stem from a man aged 25-45 years with acute COVID-19. Both conserved end residues are part of each CDR3. D genes are given only for firm matches. The listing skips clone size in some rows; elsewhere it reads once, few, many or a size class.

size: few; V: TRBV3-1/TRBV3-2; J: TRBJ2-1; D: TRBD2; CDR3: CASSQEIPGLAGVQFF; DNA: TGTGCCAGCAGCCAAGAGATCCCTGGACTAGCGGGGGTACAGTTCTTC
size: NA; V: TRBV27; J: TRBJ2-1; D: TRBD2; CDR3: CASTSLQAGGDEQFF; DNA: TGTGCCAGCACCTCCCTCCAGGCGGGGGGAGATGAGCAGTTCTTC
size: NA; V: TRBV27; J: TRBJ1-5; D: NA; CDR3: CASSPRLSNQPQHF; DNA: TGTGCCAGCAGTCCCCGGTTGAGCAATCAGCCCCAGCATTTT
size: NA; V: TRBV24-1; J: TRBJ1-5; D: NA; CDR3: CATNGNSNQPQHF; DNA: TGTGCCACCAACGGGAATAGCAATCAGCCCCAGCATTTT
size: NA; V: TRBV4-1; J: TRBJ1-1; D: NA; CDR3: CASSQDLANQEAFF; DNA: TGCGCCAGCAGCCAAGATCTGGCCAACCAGGAAGCTTTCTTT
size: NA; V: TRBV2; J: TRBJ2-2; D: NA; CDR3: CASSQGSPPLTGELFF; DNA: TGTGCCAGCAGTCAAGGGAGCCCCCCTCTAACCGGGGAGCTGTTTTTT
size: NA; V: TRBV6-5; J: TRBJ1-2; D: NA; CDR3: CASRSRQASYGYTF; DNA: TGTGCCAGCAGATCCCGACAGGCGTCCTATGGCTACACCTTC
size: NA; V: TRBV28; J: TRBJ1-2; D: NA; CDR3: CASSAGPLRGYTF; DNA: TGTGCCAGCAGTGCGGGCCCTCTCAGAGGCTACACCTTC
size: few; V: TRBV7-2; J: TRBJ1-5; D: NA; CDR3: CASSPEPRGGHQPQHF; DNA: TGTGCCAGCAGCCCTGAACCTCGGGGGGGGCACCAGCCCCAGCATTTT
size: NA; V: TRBV7-9; J: TRBJ2-3; D: TRBD1; CDR3: CASSLRQGSTDTQYF; DNA: TGTGCCAGCAGCCTCCGACAGGGGAGCACAGATACGCAGTATTTT
size: NA; V: TRBV2; J: TRBJ1-6; D: NA; CDR3: CASWGGAVYNSPLHF; DNA: TGTGCCAGCTGGGGGGGGGCTGTCTATAATTCACCCCTCCACTTT
size: NA; V: TRBV2; J: TRBJ1-1; D: NA; CDR3: CASSEGLQALAGAFF; DNA: TGTGCCAGCAGCGAAGGCTTACAGGCGCTGGCAGGAGCTTTCTTT
size: NA; V: TRBV18; J: TRBJ2-5; D: TRBD2; CDR3: CASSPPALTSGGQETQYF; DNA: TGTGCCAGCTCACCACCCGCCTTAACTAGCGGGGGGCAAGAGACCCAGTACTTC
size: NA; V: TRBV9; J: TRBJ2-5; D: TRBD2; CDR3: CASSVTSGGATPQETQYF; DNA: TGTGCCAGCAGCGTAACTAGCGGGGGGGCAACCCCCCAAGAGACCCAGTACTTC
size: NA; V: TRBV7-9; J: TRBJ1-1; D: NA; CDR3: CASSQWQDTEAFF; DNA: TGTGCCAGCAGCCAGTGGCAGGACACTGAAGCTTTCTTT
size: NA; V: TRBV10-3; J: TRBJ1-2; D: NA; CDR3: CAISESGVNYGYTF; DNA: TGTGCCATCAGTGAGTCCGGGGTTAACTATGGCTACACCTTC
size: NA; V: TRBV4-3; J: TRBJ2-3; D: TRBD2; CDR3: CASSQATGGEGRDTQYF; DNA: TGCGCCAGCAGCCAAGCCACCGGTGGGGAGGGCAGAGATACGCAGTATTTT
size: NA; V: TRBV28; J: TRBJ2-1; D: TRBD1; CDR3: CAISGTGSVNEQFF; DNA: TGTGCCATCTCCGGGACAGGGTCCGTCAATGAGCAGTTCTTC
size: NA; V: TRBV28; J: TRBJ2-5; D: NA; CDR3: CASRRRGGDETQYF; DNA: TGTGCCAGCAGACGAAGAGGGGGTGACGAGACCCAGTACTTC
size: once; V: TRBV25-1; J: TRBJ1-5; D: NA; CDR3: CASSPENSNQPQHF; DNA: TGTGCCAGCAGTCCCGAGAATAGCAATCAGCCCCAGCATTTT